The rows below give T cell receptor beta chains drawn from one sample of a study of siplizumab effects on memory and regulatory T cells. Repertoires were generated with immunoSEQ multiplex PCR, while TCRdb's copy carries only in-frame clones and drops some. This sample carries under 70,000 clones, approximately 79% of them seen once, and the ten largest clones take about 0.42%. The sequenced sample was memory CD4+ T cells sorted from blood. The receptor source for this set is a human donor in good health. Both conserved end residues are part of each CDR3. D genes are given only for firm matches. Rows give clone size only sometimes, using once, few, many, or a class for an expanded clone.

CASSLTPVTEQFF | TGTGCCAGCAGCCTAACCCCGGTTACTGAGCAGTTCTTC | NA | TRBV11-3 | NA | TRBJ2-1
CASSAYEGSSYEQYF | TGTGCCAGCAGTGCTTATGAGGGGAGCTCCTACGAGCAGTACTTC | once | TRBV6-5 | NA | TRBJ2-7
CASSISPVIANYGYTF | TGTGCCAGTAGTATCTCTCCGGTAATAGCTAACTATGGCTACACCTTC | NA | TRBV19 | NA | TRBJ1-2
CATRIGGGGETQYF | TGTGCCACTCGGATTGGTGGGGGGGGAGAGACCCAGTACTTC | NA | TRBV19 | TRBD2 | TRBJ2-5
CASSPSGTRSEKLFF | TGTGCCAGCAGCCCCTCAGGGACGCGAAGCGAAAAACTGTTTTTT | NA | TRBV7-9 | NA | TRBJ1-4
CASSLVVSTGYEQYF | TGTGCCAGCAGCTTAGTTGTTAGTACGGGATACGAGCAGTACTTC | NA | TRBV11-2 | NA | TRBJ2-7
CASRLQGGPDTQYF | TGTGCCAGCAGACTACAGGGTGGGCCAGATACGCAGTATTTT | NA | TRBV6-1 | NA | TRBJ2-3
CASSEQGGTEAFF | TGTGCCAGCAGTGAGCAGGGGGGAACTGAAGCTTTCTTT | NA | TRBV6-4 | TRBD1 | TRBJ1-1
CASSITGMNTEAFF | TGTGCCAGTAGTATTACAGGGATGAACACTGAAGCTTTCTTT | NA | TRBV19 | NA | TRBJ1-1
CASSDDRFSGEKLFF | TGTGCCAGCAGTGACGACCGATTTTCAGGGGAAAAACTGTTTTTT | NA | TRBV6-6 | NA | TRBJ1-4
CASSLASGKGTEAFF | TGTGCCAGCAGCTTAGCGTCGGGGAAGGGCACTGAAGCTTTCTTT | NA | TRBV7-2 | NA | TRBJ1-1
CASSNGVAVSNTGELFF | TGTGCCAGTAGTAACGGGGTAGCGGTATCGAACACCGGGGAGCTGTTTTTT | NA | TRBV19 | NA | TRBJ2-2
CAISEFGSGNTIYF | TGTGCCATCAGTGAGTTCGGGTCAGGAAACACCATATATTTT | few | TRBV10-3 | NA | TRBJ1-3
CASSFTGVTNQPQHF | TGTGCCAGTAGTTTTACAGGGGTTACGAATCAGCCCCAGCATTTT | NA | TRBV19 | TRBD1 | TRBJ1-5
CASSLPKRLAGGYEQYF | TGCGCCAGCAGCTTACCTAAGCGACTAGCGGGGGGTTACGAGCAGTACTTC | once | TRBV10-2 | TRBD2 | TRBJ2-7
CASSSHGPSGTEAFF | TGTGCCAGCAGCTCCCACGGGCCCTCGGGCACTGAAGCTTTCTTT | NA | TRBV7-6 | NA | TRBJ1-1
CASAAGGGEKLFF | TGTGCCAGTGCGGCAGGGGGGGGAGAAAAACTGTTTTTT | NA | TRBV19 | TRBD1 | TRBJ1-4
CASWDRGFQDTQYF | TGTGCCAGCTGGGACAGGGGCTTTCAAGATACGCAGTATTTT | NA | TRBV28 | TRBD1 | TRBJ2-3
CASSGGFGTSLNEQFF | TGTGCCAGCAGTGGAGGTTTTGGGACTAGCCTGAATGAGCAGTTCTTC | NA | TRBV2 | TRBD2 | TRBJ2-1
CASSLHRQGSSPLHF | TGTGCCAGCAGCTTGCATAGACAGGGATCGTCACCCCTCCACTTT | NA | TRBV7-3 | TRBD1 | TRBJ1-6
CASSPYPQNTYEQYF | TGTGCCAGCAGTCCCTACCCACAGAATACCTACGAGCAGTACTTC | NA | TRBV6-5 | NA | TRBJ2-7
CASSYSGGPGYEQFF | TGTGCCAGCAGTTACTCGGGGGGGCCTGGCTATGAGCAGTTCTTC | few | TRBV6-5 | NA | TRBJ2-1
CASSPQPNYGYTF | TGTGCCAGCAGCCCACAGCCTAACTATGGCTACACCTTC | once | TRBV7-3 | NA | TRBJ1-2
CASSPPDRGNEQFF | TGTGCCAGCAGCCCCCCGGACAGGGGAAATGAGCAGTTCTTC | NA | TRBV11-2 | TRBD1 | TRBJ2-1
CASSSAGTGGYNEQFF | TGTGCCAGCTCCTCCGCCGGGACAGGGGGTTACAATGAGCAGTTCTTC | few | TRBV18 | TRBD1 | TRBJ2-1
CSVGRGTDSPLHF | TGCAGCGTTGGTAGGGGGACGGATTCACCCCTCCACTTT | NA | TRBV29-1 | NA | TRBJ1-6
CASSEGQGTANEQFF | TGTGCCAGCAGCGAAGGACAGGGAACGGCCAATGAGCAGTTCTTC | NA | TRBV11-3 | TRBD1 | TRBJ2-1
CASSGGGITEAFF | TGCGCCAGCAGTGGGGGTGGTATCACTGAAGCTTTCTTT | NA | TRBV10-2 | NA | TRBJ1-1
CAVTNTEAFF | TGTGCCGTCACGAACACTGAAGCTTTCTTT | few | TRBV30 | NA | TRBJ1-1
CASSLGSTGNYGYTF | TGTGCCAGCAGCTTAGGCTCGACAGGGAACTATGGCTACACCTTC | few | TRBV7-2 | TRBD1 | TRBJ1-2
CASRGGGNTIYF | TGTGCCAGCAGGGGTGGAGGAAACACCATATATTTT | NA | TRBV27 | NA | TRBJ1-3
CASSQDRSKTGGETQYF | TGCGCCAGCAGCCAAGACAGGTCGAAGACAGGGGGAGAGACCCAGTACTTC | NA | TRBV4-1 | TRBD1 | TRBJ2-5
CASSEGGDTEAFF | TGCGCCAGCAGTGAGGGGGGCGACACTGAAGCTTTCTTT | NA | TRBV10-2 | NA | TRBJ1-1
CVWSSGGETQYF | TGTGTCTGGAGTTCAGGGGGAGAGACCCAGTACTTC | NA | TRBV30 | TRBD1 | TRBJ2-5
CASSVVGGRTDTQYF | TGTGCCAGCAGCGTAGTGGGCGGGCGCACAGATACGCAGTATTTT | once | TRBV9 | NA | TRBJ2-3
CASSRKQGLGPETQYF | TGTGCCAGCAGCCGAAAACAGGGGTTGGGTCCGGAGACCCAGTACTTC | NA | TRBV5-4 | TRBD1 | TRBJ2-5
CASSVDGDQKGYTF | TGTGCCAGCAGCGTAGATGGAGATCAAAAGGGCTACACCTTC | NA | TRBV9 | NA | TRBJ1-2